These 9 T cell receptor beta chains were sequenced from one sample in a study of response to subunit inactivated influenza vaccine. TCRdb used MiXCR to reprocess the RT-PCR reads, holding one entry per CDR3 protein. Of about 780,000 distinct CDR3 sequences listed, about 18% are singletons. The sample consisted of PBMCs from blood, taken 5 to 6 days after vaccination. These receptors came from a man aged 50 or older who received an inactivated influenza vaccine.

The chain employs TRBV7-2 and TRBJ2-1, with TRBD2 matching 7 bases. The junction had 8 bases not matched to a gene; V was cut back by 1 base and J by 14 bases. The germline gives CDR1 SGHTA, CDR2 FQGNSA. This CDR3 contains 13 residues. As DNA, the CDR3 is TGTGCCAGCAGCTTAGGGCGGGAGCGCGCCAAGTTCTTC. Its translation is CASSLGRERAKFF.

The chain employs TRBV6-2 or TRBV6-3 and TRBJ1-5, with a possible D match to TRBD1 (5 bases). Trimming left V 2 bases short and J 1 base short, with 9 bases between. Germline V CDR1 and CDR2: MNHEY, SVGEGT. The CDR3 length is 15 residues. The CDR3 nucleotides read TGTGCCAGCAGTTACGGGGGGTTGAGCAATCAGCCCCAGCATTTT. It translates to CASSYGGLSNQPQHF.

In this sample, this clonotype turned up a few times. The chain has TRBV12-3 or TRBV12-4 and TRBJ2-1; tentative D call: TRBD2 (7 bases). This CDR3 contains 13 residues. Trimming removed 1 base at V and 12 bases at J, with 13 bases between. CDR3 sequence: CASSLGGGERQFF. DNA for the CDR3: TGTGCCAGCAGTTTAGGGGGGGGCGAGAGGCAGTTCTTC.

The chain joins TRBV27 to TRBJ1-2, with D hard to call. Germline V gene lookup returns CDR1 MNHEY and CDR2 SMNVEV (reference sequence). The CDR3 spans 13 residues. Trimming left V 2 bases short and J 5 bases short, with 9 bases between. This CDR3 reads CASSLKENYGYTF. The CDR3 DNA reads TGTGCCAGCAGTTTAAAAGAGAATTATGGCTACACCTTC.

In this sample, this clonotype turned up many times. The rearrangement links TRBV7-6 to TRBJ2-1, with D perhaps TRBD2 (5 bases). Per the germline V gene, CDR1 is SGHVS and CDR2 is FNYEAQ. The germline V and J ends were trimmed by 1 base and 3 bases, with 10 bases remaining between them. CDR3 size: 15 residues. The CDR3 is CASSLGTSNYNEQFF. In DNA form, the CDR3 reads TGTGCCAGCAGCTTAGGAACTAGTAACTACAATGAGCAGTTCTTC.

About this clonotype: The germline gene is not matched at one end of the junction; a read error may be the cause. The gene calls are TRBV12-3 or TRBV12-4 and TRBJ1-4, with D uncertain. The CDR3 loop spans 12 amino acids. CDR3 DNA: TGTGCCAGCAGCCAAACTAGTGAAAAACTGTTTTTT. It encodes CASSQTSEKLFF.

This clonotype was found a few times. V gene TRBV7-9 combines with J gene TRBJ1-4; no clear D. V lost 4 bases and J 5 bases, leaving 11 bases between the germline ends. CDR3 size: 14 residues. Germline V gene lookup returns CDR1 SEHNR and CDR2 FQNEAQ (reference sequence). The CDR3 DNA sequence: TGTGCCAGCAGCTCCTCAGGAGGAAATGAAAAACTGTTTTTT. This codes for CASSSSGGNEKLFF. Complete variable domain (other parts from reference TRBV7-9 and TRBJ1-4): DTGVSQNPRHKITKRGQNVTFRCDPISEHNRLYWYRQTLGQGPEFLTYFQNEAQLEKSRLLSDRFSAERPKGSFSTLEIQRTEQGDSAMYLCASSSSGGNEKLFFGSGTQLSVL.

The rearrangement joins TRBV7-9 to TRBJ2-7; D call uncertain. V was shortened by 4 bases and J by 1 base, with 11 bases between the two germline ends. The CDR3 length is 14 residues. Germline V gene lookup returns CDR1 SEHNR and CDR2 FQNEAQ (reference sequence). The CDR3 loop reads CASSSRTHSYEQYF. The CDR3 DNA follows: TGTGCCAGCAGCTCCCGGACGCATTCCTACGAGCAGTACTTC.

This clonotype was recorded at least ten times. V and J are TRBV12-3 or TRBV12-4 and TRBJ2-1, with TRBD1 as a possible D gene (6 bases). The CDR3 totals 15 residues. V lost 4 bases to trimming and J lost 7 bases, with 17 bases between them. The CDR3 loop is CASSSAGVFGNEQFF. CDR3 sequence (DNA): TGTGCCAGCAGTTCCGCAGGGGTCTTTGGAAATGAGCAGTTCTTC.